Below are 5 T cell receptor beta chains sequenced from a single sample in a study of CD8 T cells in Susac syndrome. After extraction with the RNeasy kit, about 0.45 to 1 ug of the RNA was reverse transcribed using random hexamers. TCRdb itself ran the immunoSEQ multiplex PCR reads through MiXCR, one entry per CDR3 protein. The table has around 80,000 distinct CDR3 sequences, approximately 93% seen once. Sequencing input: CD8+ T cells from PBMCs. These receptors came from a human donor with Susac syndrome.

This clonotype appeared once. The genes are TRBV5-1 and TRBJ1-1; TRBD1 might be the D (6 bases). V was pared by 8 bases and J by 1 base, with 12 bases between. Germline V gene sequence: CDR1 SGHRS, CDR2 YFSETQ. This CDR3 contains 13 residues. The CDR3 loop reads CASTLQGNTEAFF. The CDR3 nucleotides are TGCGCCAGTACCCTACAGGGGAACACTGAAGCTTTCTTT.

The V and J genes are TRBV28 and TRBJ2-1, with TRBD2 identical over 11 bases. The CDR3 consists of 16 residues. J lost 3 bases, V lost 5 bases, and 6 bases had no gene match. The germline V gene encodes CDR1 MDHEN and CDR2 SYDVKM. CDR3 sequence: CASSAQLAGVYNEQFF. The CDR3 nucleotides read TGTGCCAGCAGTGCCCAACTAGCGGGGGTCTACAATGAGCAGTTCTTC. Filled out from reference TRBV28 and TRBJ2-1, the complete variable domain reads DVKVTQSSRYLVKRTGEKVFLECVQDMDHENMFWYRQDPGLGLRLIYFSYDVKMKEKGDIPEGYSVSREKKERFSLILESASTNQTSMYLCASSAQLAGVYNEQFFGPGTRLTVL.

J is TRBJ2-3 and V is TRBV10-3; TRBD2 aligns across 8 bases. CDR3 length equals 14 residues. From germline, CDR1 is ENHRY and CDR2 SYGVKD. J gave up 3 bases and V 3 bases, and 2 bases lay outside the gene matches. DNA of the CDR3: TGTGCCATCAGTGACCCGGGGGGGACAGATACGCAGTATTTT. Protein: CAISDPGGTDTQYF.

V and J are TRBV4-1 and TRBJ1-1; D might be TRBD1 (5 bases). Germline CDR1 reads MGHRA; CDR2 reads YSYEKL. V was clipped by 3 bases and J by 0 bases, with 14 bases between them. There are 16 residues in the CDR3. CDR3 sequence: CASSHARARVNTEAFF. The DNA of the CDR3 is TGCGCCAGCAGCCATGCTCGGGCCAGGGTGAACACTGAAGCTTTCTTT.

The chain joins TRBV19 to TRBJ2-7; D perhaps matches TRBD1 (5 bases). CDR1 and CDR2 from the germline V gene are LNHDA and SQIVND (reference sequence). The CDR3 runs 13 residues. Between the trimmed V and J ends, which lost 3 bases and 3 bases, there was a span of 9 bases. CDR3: CASSIQGYYEQYF. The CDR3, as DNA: TGTGCCAGTAGTATCCAGGGTTACTACGAGCAGTACTTC.